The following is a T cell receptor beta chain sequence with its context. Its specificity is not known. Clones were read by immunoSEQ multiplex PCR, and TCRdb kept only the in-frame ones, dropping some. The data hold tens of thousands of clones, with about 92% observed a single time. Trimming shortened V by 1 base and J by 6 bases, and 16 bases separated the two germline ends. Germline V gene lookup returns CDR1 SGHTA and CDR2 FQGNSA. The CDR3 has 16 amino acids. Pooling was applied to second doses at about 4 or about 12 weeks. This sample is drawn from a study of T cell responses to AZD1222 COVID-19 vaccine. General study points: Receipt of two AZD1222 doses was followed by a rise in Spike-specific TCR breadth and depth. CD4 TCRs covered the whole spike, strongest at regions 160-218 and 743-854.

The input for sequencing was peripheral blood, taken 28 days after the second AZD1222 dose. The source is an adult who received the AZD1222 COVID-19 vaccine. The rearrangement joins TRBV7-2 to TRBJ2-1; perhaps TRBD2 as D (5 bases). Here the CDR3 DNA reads TGTGCCAGCAGCTTAGTTCGGGGTGCGGGTGGCAATGAGCAGTTCTTC. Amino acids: CASSLVRGAGGNEQFF.